This T cell receptor beta chain was documented in a study of cytomegalovirus exposure and HLA in healthy donors. Study findings and constraints: Around 160 TCR beta chains were listed as cytomegalovirus-associated.

The primer mix had 60 Vbeta and 13 Jbeta primers. Original data processing: There were about 80 million unique TCR beta chains by a later count, and about 11 million of them were shared. The assay was immunoSEQ multiplex PCR, and TCRdb's table has in-frame clones only and misses some. V and J calls plus clone size are reproduced from that table; the DNA served to infer D and trimming. The table lists under 150,000 clones, approximately 75% of them singletons. Details on this clone: Antigen: not known.

The CDR3 has 17 amino acids. Germline-derived CDR1 and CDR2 are MNHEY and SMNVEV (reference sequence). Input material: PBMCs. V gene TRBV27 combines with J gene TRBJ2-5; 8 bases line up with TRBD1. The J call is doubtful: the DNA matches TRBJ2-7 better. This sequence was found in a male donor in good health and CMV-seronegative. CDR3 DNA sequence: TGTGCCAGCACCAGTTTAGCATCCGGACAGGGTAACGACGAGCAGTACTTC. Protein sequence: CASTSLASGQGNDEQYF.